This TCR beta chain derives from a study of shared clonotypes between healthy human individuals. Measured with immunoSEQ multiplex PCR; TCRdb has only the in-frame clones, and not every one. The data contain 550,000 to 600,000 clones, roughly 98% of them singletons. The CDR3 has 15 residues. The V end lost 5 bases, the J end lost 0 bases, and 14 bases lay between the germline ends. CDR1 and CDR2 from the germline V gene are SGHVS and FNYEAQ. Naive CD8 cells lacked CD45RO, underwent positive selection for CCR7 and left out terminally differentiated effector memory CD45RA+ cells. The chain joins TRBV7-6 to TRBJ2-7; maybe TRBD1 (6 bases). Sequenced input: naive CD8+ T cells sorted from blood. The clonotype was recovered from a young man in good health. CDR3 in DNA: TGTGCCAGCAGCCTTTCAGGGGCCAGCTCCTACGAGCAGTACTTC. Residues: CASSLSGASSYEQYF.